This T cell receptor (beta chain) was captured in a study of spatial heterogeneity in lung cancer. In the study overall: Detection consistently captured more beta-chain sequences than alpha-chain sequences. Study-wide findings and caveats: Blood showed ubiquitous tumor TCRs more often at resection than at routine follow-up.

Deletions cut 3 bases from V and 1 base from J, with 13 bases between. CDR3 length: 15 amino acids. Germline V gene data show CDR1 as LNHNV and CDR2 as YYDKDF (reference sequence). Each TCR cDNA molecule bore a unique molecular identifier. TCRdb passed the 5' RACE reads through MiXCR, listing each CDR3 protein once. The sample contains 20,000 to 25,000 distinct CDR3 sequences, about 4.7% of which appear only once. This clonotype was picked up many times. Its antigen is currently unknown. The time point here: sample taken at primary tumor resection. Unsorted whole RNA samples from tumor, nontumor lung or frozen PBMC were sequenced. Donors were around 70 untreated early-stage non-small cell lung cancer patients.

Sequenced here: PBMCs, sampled at surgery. The chain uses TRBV15 and TRBJ2-7; TRBD1 or TRBD2 may be the D gene (5 bases each). This receptor was identified in a male donor with early-stage non-small cell lung cancer. The DNA of the CDR3 is TGTGCCACCAGCAGCCAACGGGACGGATCCTACGAGCAGTACTTC. Translation: CATSSQRDGSYEQYF.